The 8 T cell receptor beta chains below were found in one sample sequenced in a study of blood T cell repertoires in COVID-19. This table comes from immunoSEQ multiplex PCR, and its TCRdb copy is limited to in-frame clones, with some not included. The profile shows 150,000 to 200,000 clones, more than 85% of them singletons. The sequenced material came from peripheral blood. These receptors were collected from a man aged 45-65 years with acute or convalescent COVID-19.

The chain links TRBV18 to TRBJ1-2, with a tentative D call TRBD1 (5 bases). Germline-derived CDR1 and CDR2 are KGHSH and LQKENI. CDR3 length: 12 residues. The V and J ends lost 5 bases and 8 bases respectively, with 12 bases between them. The CDR3 here is CASSLGGVGYTF. The CDR3 nucleotides read TGTGCCAGCTCATTGGGGGGTGTAGGCTACACCTTC.

V and J are TRBV29-1 and TRBJ2-7, with TRBD1 identical over 9 bases. This CDR3 comprises 12 residues. Germline V gene data show CDR1 as SQVTM and CDR2 as ANQGSEA. The V segment lost 7 bases and the J segment 6 bases; nucleotides outside the gene matches: 7. The chain's CDR3 is CSARTGDSEQYF. Here the CDR3 DNA reads TGCAGCGCGCGGACAGGGGATAGCGAGCAGTACTTC.

Turning to this clone: The sample has other DNA sequences that encode this CDR3 too. The chain employs TRBV19 and TRBJ1-3, with 8 positions matching TRBD1. The CDR3 length is 14 residues. Germline assignment: CDR1 LNHDA and CDR2 SQIVND (reference sequence). V dropped 6 bases and J dropped 0; count of bases not matched to a gene: 1. CDR3 coding DNA: TGTGCCAGTAGCACAGGGGGCTCTGGAAACACCATATATTTT. Protein product: CASSTGGSGNTIYF. The variable domain in full, with the rest retrieved from reference TRBV19 and TRBJ1-3, is DGGITQSPKYLFRKEGQNVTLSCEQNLNHDAMYWYRQDPGQGLRLIYYSQIVNDFQKGDIAEGYSVSREKKESFPLTVTSAQKNPTAFYLCASSTGGSGNTIYFGEGSWLTVV.

The chain joins TRBV6-1 to TRBJ2-7; 11 bases line up with TRBD1. The V and J ends lost 4 bases and 0 bases, in that order; junction bases with no gene match: 14. The CDR3 contains 19 residues. In germline, CDR1 is MNHNS, CDR2 SASEGT. CDR3 DNA: TGTGCCAGCAGTGGGCCCGGGACAGGGGGTCCTAGGTCCTCCTACGAGCAGTACTTC. Encoded protein: CASSGPGTGGPRSSYEQYF.

The genes are TRBV6-5 and TRBJ1-1, with 10 bases that match TRBD1. V shed 7 bases and J 5 bases; nucleotides not matched to a gene: 7. CDR3 length: 14 amino acids. Germline CDR1 MNHEY, CDR2 SVGAGI. The CDR3 sequence is CASTRQGARTEAFF. In nucleotides, the CDR3 is TGTGCCAGCACCCGACAGGGGGCACGGACTGAAGCTTTCTTT.

V and J are TRBV11-2 and TRBJ2-5; D is unresolved. Germline assignment: CDR1 SGHAT and CDR2 FQNNGV. The CDR3 covers 13 residues. V gave up 0 bases and J gave up 4 bases, with 6 bases separating them. The CDR3 is CASSLDARETQYF. The DNA of the CDR3 is TGTGCCAGCAGCTTAGACGCGCGAGAGACCCAGTACTTC.

V usage is TRBV10-1 and J usage is TRBJ2-7, with D maybe TRBD2 (6 bases). The CDR3 consists of 18 residues. CDR1 and CDR2 from the germline V gene are WNHNN and SYGVQD (reference sequence). Trimming pared 0 bases from V and 0 bases from J, leaving 18 bases between. This CDR3 is CASSESNCRTTHSYEQYV. As DNA, the CDR3 is TGCGCCAGCAGTGAGTCGAATTGTCGGACTACCCACTCCTACGAGCAGTACGTC.

This rearrangement joins TRBV4-2 to TRBJ2-3; 10 nucleotides align to TRBD2. Losses at the gene ends were 1 base for V and 2 bases for J; bases not matched to a gene: 12. The germline CDR1 and CDR2 sequences are LGHNA and YNFKEQ. CDR3 size: 19 residues. CDR3 coding DNA: TGTGCCAGCAGCCAAGGGTTAGGGGCGACTAGCGGGTACACAGATACGCAGTATTTT. Protein sequence: CASSQGLGATSGYTDTQYF.